This TCR beta chain was documented in a study of identical twins. Study-level findings and limits: Cross-sectional statistics, not tracking of the same donors, supported the conclusions. Modelling underestimated the level of out-of-frame TCR alpha sharing observed in monozygotic twins. Twin-shared out-of-frame alpha sequences were enriched for low generation probability.

In its sample, this clonotype was seen a few times. The antigen remains undetermined. The CDR3 extends over 12 amino acids. Germline loops: CDR1 SGHRS, CDR2 YFSETQ. V lost 4 bases and J lost 3, with 7 bases in between. Unique molecular identifiers were present on the cDNA, which also gained a universal primer site by template switching. TCRdb fed the 5' RACE reads into MiXCR, producing one record per CDR3 protein. In the table there are 1.5 million or so distinct CDR3 sequences, roughly a third of which are singletons. The genes are TRBV5-1 and TRBJ1-2; no reliable D call. This clonotype was obtained from a newborn girl in good health. The sequenced sample was cord blood. The CDR3 protein is CASSPVDYGYTF. As DNA, the CDR3 is TGCGCCAGCAGCCCTGTGGACTATGGCTACACCTTC.